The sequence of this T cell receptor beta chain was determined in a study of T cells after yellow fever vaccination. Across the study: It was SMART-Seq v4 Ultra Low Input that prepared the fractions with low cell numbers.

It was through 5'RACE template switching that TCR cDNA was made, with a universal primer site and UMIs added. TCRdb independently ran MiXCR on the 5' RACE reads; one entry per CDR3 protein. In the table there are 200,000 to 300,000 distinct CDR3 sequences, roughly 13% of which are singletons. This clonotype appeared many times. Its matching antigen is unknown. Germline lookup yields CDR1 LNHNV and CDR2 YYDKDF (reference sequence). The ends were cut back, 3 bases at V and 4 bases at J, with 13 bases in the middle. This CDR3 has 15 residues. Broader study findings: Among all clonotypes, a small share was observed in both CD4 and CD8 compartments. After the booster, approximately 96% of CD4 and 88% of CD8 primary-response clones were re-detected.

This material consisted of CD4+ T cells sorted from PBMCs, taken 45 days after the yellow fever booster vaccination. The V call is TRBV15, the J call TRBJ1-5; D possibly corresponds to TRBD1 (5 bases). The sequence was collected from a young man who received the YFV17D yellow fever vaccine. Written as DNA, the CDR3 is TGTGCCACCAGCAGTCCGCAGGGCCTTAATCAGCCCCAGCATTTT. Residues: CATSSPQGLNQPQHF.